The clone carrying this TCR beta chain was seen more than once but under ten times. The templates were synthetic TCR analogs, and they were spiked into each PCR. Libraries were prepared by immunoSEQ multiplex PCR; TCRdb keeps only in-frame clonotypes and omits some of them. The sample includes around 30,000 clones, 79% of them seen just once. This entry comes from a study of PD-L1 blockade in urothelial cancer. Overall study: The authors examined blood 3 weeks (second dose) and 6 weeks after treatment start.

The CDR3 consists of 13 residues. Per germline, CDR1 KGHSH and CDR2 LQKENI. V dropped 3 bases and J dropped 6 bases, with 12 bases sitting between them. The time point: peripheral blood 6 weeks after treatment start. The material sequenced was PBMCs, taken around atezolizumab (anti-PD-L1) treatment. The receptor was derived from a man between 65 and 79 years old with urothelial cancer. The chain employs TRBV18 and TRBJ2-7; the D gene is possibly TRBD2 (5 bases). The DNA of the CDR3 is TGTGCCAGCTCACCGAGTCCCCGGGGCGAGCAGTACTTC. Translated: CASSPSPRGEQYF.